This TCR beta chain was identified in a study of shared clonotypes between healthy human individuals. Study-wide results and limits: Enrolling few donors narrowed the genetic and exposure-history diversity that was represented.

Naive CD8 cells lacked CD45RO, underwent positive selection for CCR7 and left out terminally differentiated effector memory CD45RA+ cells. Donors were healthy HIV-negative adults without recently reported acute infections or vaccinations. Study processing details: Junction-only immunoSEQ data arrived without quality scores, meaning filtering differed. Clones were sequenced by immunoSEQ multiplex PCR, and TCRdb holds only the in-frame ones, with some missing. V, J and clone size were drawn from that table, and D and trimming were deduced from the DNA. Of around 1.9 million clones listed, roughly 95% are singletons. This CDR3 spans 13 amino acids. The ends were cut back, 7 bases at V and 5 bases at J, with 11 bases in the middle. Germline CDR1 reads MDHEN; CDR2 reads SYDVKM. About this clone: What it recognizes is unknown.

The chain has TRBV28 and TRBJ1-4; no clear D gene. Sequencing used naive CD8+ T cells from PBMCs. The sequence was obtained from a man younger than 35 in good health. Some clones in this sample may be carry-over from other donors' samples. The CDR3 DNA reads TGTGCCAGCAACAACTTATGGAATGAAAAACTGTTTTTT. Protein product: CASNNLWNEKLFF. Looking up the rest from reference TRBV28 and TRBJ1-4 gives the full variable domain: DVKVTQSSRYLVKRTGEKVFLECVQDMDHENMFWYRQDPGLGLRLIYFSYDVKMKEKGDIPEGYSVSREKKERFSLILESASTNQTSMYLCASNNLWNEKLFFGSGTQLSVL.